The clone carrying this T cell receptor (beta chain) came up many times. Its matching antigen is unknown. This sample was included in a study of CD8 T cells in ankylosing spondylitis. General observations from the study: Characteristic of ankylosing spondylitis blood, it appeared, was a TCR beta motif comprising several highly homologous variants. Earlier authors reported some of these motif variants in reactive arthritis synovial fluid and blood.

Each TCR beta library was made by quantitative 5'-RACE that incorporated molecular barcodes. TCRdb re-analysed the 5' RACE reads in MiXCR, keeping a single row per CDR3 protein. The sample gives 250,000 to 350,000 distinct CDR3 sequences, about 20% of which show up once; 7.8% is in the top ten. The junction had 2 bases not matched to a gene; V was cut back by 5 bases and J by 5 bases. The CDR3 totals 13 residues. Looked up from germline, CDR1 is ENHRY and CDR2 is SYGVKD. The specimen sequenced was blood, either unsorted or a sorted T cell fraction (not recorded which). The clonotype comes from a male donor with ankylosing spondylitis or in good health (not recorded which). The rearrangement joins TRBV10-3 to TRBJ2-4; 8 bases line up with TRBD1. In DNA, the CDR3 is TGTGCCATCAGTCTGGACAGGGAAAACATTCAGTACTTC. This codes for CAISLDRENIQYF.